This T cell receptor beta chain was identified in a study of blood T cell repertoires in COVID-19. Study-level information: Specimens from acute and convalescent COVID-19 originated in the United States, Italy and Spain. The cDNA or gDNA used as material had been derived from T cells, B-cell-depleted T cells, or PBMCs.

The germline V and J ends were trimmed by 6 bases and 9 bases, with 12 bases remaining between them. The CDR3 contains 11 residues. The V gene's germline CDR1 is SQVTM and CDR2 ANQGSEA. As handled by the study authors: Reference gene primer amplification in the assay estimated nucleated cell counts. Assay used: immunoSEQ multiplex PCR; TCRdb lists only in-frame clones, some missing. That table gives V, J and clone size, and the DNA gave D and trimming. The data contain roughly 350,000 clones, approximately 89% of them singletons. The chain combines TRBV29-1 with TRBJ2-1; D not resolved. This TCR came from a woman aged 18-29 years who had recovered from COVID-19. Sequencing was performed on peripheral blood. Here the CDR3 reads CSVRDSFEQFF. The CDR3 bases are TGCAGCGTCCGAGATTCCTTTGAGCAGTTCTTC.